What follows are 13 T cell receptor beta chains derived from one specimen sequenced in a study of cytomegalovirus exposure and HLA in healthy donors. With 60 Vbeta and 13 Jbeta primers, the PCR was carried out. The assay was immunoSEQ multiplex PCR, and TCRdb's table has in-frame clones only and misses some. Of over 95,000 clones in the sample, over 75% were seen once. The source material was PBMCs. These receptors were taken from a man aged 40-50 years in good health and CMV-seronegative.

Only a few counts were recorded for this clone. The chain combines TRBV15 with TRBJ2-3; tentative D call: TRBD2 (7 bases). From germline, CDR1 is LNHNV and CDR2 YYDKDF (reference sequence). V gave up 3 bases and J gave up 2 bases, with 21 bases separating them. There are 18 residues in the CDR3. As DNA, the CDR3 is TGTGCCACCAGCAGGATCCCGAGGTCAGCGGGACACACAGATACGCAGTATTTT. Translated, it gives CATSRIPRSAGHTDTQYF.

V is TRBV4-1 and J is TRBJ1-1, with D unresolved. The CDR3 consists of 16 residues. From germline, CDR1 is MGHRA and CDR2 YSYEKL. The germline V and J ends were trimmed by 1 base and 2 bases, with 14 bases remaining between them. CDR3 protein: CASSQGSQARNTEAFF. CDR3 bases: TGCGCCAGCAGCCAAGGGTCCCAGGCGAGAAACACTGAAGCTTTCTTT.

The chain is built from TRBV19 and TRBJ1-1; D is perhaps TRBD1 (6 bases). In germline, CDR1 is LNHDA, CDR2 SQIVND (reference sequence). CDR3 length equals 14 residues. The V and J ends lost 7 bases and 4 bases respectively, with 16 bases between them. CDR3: CASTPRLGGTEAFF. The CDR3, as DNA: TGTGCCAGTACCCCCCGGTTAGGGGGCACTGAAGCTTTCTTT.

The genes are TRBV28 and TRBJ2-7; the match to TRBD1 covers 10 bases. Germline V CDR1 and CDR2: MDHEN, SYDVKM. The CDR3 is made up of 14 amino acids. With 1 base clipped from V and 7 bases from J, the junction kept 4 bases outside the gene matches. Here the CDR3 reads CASSLSGQGREQYF. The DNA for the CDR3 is TGTGCCAGCAGTTTATCGGGACAGGGGAGGGAGCAGTACTTC. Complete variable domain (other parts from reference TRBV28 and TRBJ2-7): DVKVTQSSRYLVKRTGEKVFLECVQDMDHENMFWYRQDPGLGLRLIYFSYDVKMKEKGDIPEGYSVSREKKERFSLILESASTNQTSMYLCASSLSGQGREQYFGPGTRLTVT.

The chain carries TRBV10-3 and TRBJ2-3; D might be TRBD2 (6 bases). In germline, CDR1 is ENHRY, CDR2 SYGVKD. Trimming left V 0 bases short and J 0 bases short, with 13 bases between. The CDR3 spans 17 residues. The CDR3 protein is CAISESKGGVSTDTQYF. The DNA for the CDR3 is TGTGCCATCAGTGAGTCGAAGGGCGGGGTGAGCACAGATACGCAGTATTTT.

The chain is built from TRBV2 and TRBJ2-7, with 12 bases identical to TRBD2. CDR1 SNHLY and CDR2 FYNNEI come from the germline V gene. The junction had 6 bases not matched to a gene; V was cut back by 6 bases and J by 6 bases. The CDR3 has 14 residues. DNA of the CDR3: TGTGCCAGCAGCTTACGACTAGCGGGAGTCGAGCAGTACTTC. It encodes CASSLRLAGVEQYF.

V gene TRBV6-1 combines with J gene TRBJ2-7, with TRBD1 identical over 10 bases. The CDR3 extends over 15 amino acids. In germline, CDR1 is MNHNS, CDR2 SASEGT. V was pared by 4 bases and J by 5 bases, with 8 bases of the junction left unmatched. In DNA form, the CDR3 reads TGTGCCAGCAGTGCAGGACAGGGGGTTTTTGACGAGCAGTACTTC. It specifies CASSAGQGVFDEQYF.

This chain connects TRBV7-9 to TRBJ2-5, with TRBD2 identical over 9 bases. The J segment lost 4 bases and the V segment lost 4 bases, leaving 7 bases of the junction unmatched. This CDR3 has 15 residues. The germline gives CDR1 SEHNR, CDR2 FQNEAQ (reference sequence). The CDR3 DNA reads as TGTGCCAGCAGCTCAAGGGTAGCGGGAGTAGAGACCCAGTACTTC. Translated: CASSSRVAGVETQYF.

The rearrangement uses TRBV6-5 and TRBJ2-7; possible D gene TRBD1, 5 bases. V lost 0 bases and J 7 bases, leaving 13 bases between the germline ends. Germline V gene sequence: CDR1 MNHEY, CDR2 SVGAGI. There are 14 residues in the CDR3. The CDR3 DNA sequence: TGTGCCAGCAGTTACTCCCAGGGCCGACGGGAGCAGTACTTC. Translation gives CASSYSQGRREQYF.

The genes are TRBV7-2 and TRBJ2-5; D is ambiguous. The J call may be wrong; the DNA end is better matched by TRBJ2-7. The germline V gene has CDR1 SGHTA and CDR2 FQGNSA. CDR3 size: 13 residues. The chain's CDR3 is CASSLSGLYEQYF. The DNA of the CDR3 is TGTGCCAGCAGCTTGTCCGGTCTCTACGAGCAGTACTTC.

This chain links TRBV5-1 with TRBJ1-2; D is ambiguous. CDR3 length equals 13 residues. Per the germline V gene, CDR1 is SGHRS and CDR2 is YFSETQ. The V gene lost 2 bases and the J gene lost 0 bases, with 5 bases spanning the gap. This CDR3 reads CASSFSTNYGYTF. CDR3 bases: TGCGCCAGCAGCTTCAGTACTAACTATGGCTACACCTTC. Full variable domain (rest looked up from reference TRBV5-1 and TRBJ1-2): KAGVTQTPRYLIKTRGQQVTLSCSPISGHRSVSWYQQTPGQGLQFLFEYFSETQRNKGNFPGRFSGRQFSNSRSEMNVSTLELGDSALYLCASSFSTNYGYTFGSGTRLTVV.

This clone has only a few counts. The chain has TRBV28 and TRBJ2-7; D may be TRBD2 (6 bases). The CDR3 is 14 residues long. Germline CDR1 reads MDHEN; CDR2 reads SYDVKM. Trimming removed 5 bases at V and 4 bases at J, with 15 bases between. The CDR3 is CASSGRAGIYEQYF. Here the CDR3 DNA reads TGTGCCAGCAGTGGGAGAGCGGGTATTTACGAGCAGTACTTC.

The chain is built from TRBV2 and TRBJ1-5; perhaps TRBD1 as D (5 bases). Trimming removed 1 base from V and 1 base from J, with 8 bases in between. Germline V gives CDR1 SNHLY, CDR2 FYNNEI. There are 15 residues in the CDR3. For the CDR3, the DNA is TGTGCCAGCAGTGAAGAGGAGGGGAGCAATCAGCCCCAGCATTTT. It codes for CASSEEEGSNQPQHF.